This T cell receptor (beta chain) originates from a study of cytomegalovirus exposure and HLA in healthy donors. Study-wide points: CMV serostatus was the sole immune exposure information available. One variant, a missense change in DCLRE1C, was linked in a later analysis to TCR beta V- and J-gene trimming. Later, an analysis found that common viral pathogens appeared to be linked with several of the most significant clusters. CMV antigen specificity was confirmed in vitro for a few CMV-associated chains.

The CDR3 runs to 14 residues. Looked up from germline, CDR1 is SEHNR and CDR2 is FQNEAQ (reference sequence). V lost 2 bases to trimming and J lost 2 bases, with 7 bases between them. For this clone: As yet, its antigen is unknown.

PCR used 60 Vbeta primers and 13 Jbeta primers. Clones were sequenced by immunoSEQ multiplex PCR, and TCRdb holds only the in-frame ones, with some missing. The listing contains about 130,000 clones. The sequence derives from a woman aged 55 to 70 in good health and CMV-seronegative. The sample consisted of PBMCs. The chain couples TRBV7-9 to TRBJ2-1; D is possibly TRBD1 (5 bases). As DNA, the CDR3 is TGTGCCAGCAGCTTAAGGGGTCCCTACAATGAGCAGTTCTTC. This codes for CASSLRGPYNEQFF.